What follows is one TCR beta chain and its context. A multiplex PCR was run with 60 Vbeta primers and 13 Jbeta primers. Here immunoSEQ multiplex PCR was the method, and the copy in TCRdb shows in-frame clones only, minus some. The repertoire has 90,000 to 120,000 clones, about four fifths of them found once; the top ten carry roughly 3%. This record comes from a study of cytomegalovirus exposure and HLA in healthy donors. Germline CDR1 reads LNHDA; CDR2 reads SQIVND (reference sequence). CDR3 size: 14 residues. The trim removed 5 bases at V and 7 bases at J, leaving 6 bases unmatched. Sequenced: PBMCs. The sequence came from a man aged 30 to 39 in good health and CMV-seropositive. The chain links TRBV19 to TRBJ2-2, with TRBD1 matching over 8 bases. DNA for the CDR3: TGTGCCAGTAGTTACCAGGGGGCCGTCGGGGAGCTGTTTTTT. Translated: CASSYQGAVGELFF.